The 6 T cell receptor beta chains presented below share a single source sample, sequenced in a study of OX40 agonist ivuxolimab in advanced cancers. Repertoires were generated with immunoSEQ multiplex PCR, while TCRdb's copy carries only in-frame clones and drops some. The data hold roughly 49,000 clones, with about 80% observed a single time. The specimen comprised CD4+ or CD8+ T cells sorted from blood, sampled in a trial of the OX40 agonist ivuxolimab. These receptors were obtained from an adult with an advanced solid tumor such as melanoma, head and neck, liver or kidney cancer.

J is TRBJ2-7 and V is TRBV10-1; 7 positions match TRBD1. Trimming at V came to 5 bases and at J to 4 bases, leaving 14 bases not matched to a gene. Germline CDR1 and CDR2: WNHNN and SYGVQD (reference sequence). The CDR3 is 16 amino acids. DNA for the CDR3: TGCGCCAGCAGTAACTGGGCCCGGGACAGTACTTACGAGCAGTACTTC. Amino acids: CASSNWARDSTYEQYF.

V usage is TRBV7-8 and J usage is TRBJ2-7, with unresolved D. Germline V CDR1 and CDR2: SGHVS, FQNEAQ. The CDR3 runs 14 residues. Trimming stripped 3 bases from V and 2 bases from J, with 11 bases between. CDR3 sequence: CASSFSHTTYEQYF. For the CDR3, the DNA is TGTGCCAGCAGCTTTTCTCACACGACCTACGAGCAGTACTTC. Together with reference TRBV7-8 and TRBJ2-7, the CDR3 gives the full variable domain: GAGVSQSPRYKVAKRGQDVALRCDPISGHVSLFWYQQALGQGPEFLTYFQNEAQLDKSGLPSDRFFAERPEGSVSTLKIQRTQQEDSAVYLCASSFSHTTYEQYFGPGTRLTVT.

This chain connects TRBV19 to TRBJ2-5; D not certain. The V and J ends lost 5 bases and 1 base respectively, with 11 bases between them. From germline, CDR1 is LNHDA and CDR2 SQIVND (reference sequence). The CDR3 totals 14 residues. CDR3 DNA: TGTGCCAGTAGTGGATCTGTCAGCCAAGAGACCCAGTACTTC. This translates into CASSGSVSQETQYF.

The chain uses TRBV5-4 and TRBJ2-1, with D perhaps matching TRBD2 (5 bases). The germline gives CDR1 SGHNT, CDR2 YYREEE (reference sequence). The CDR3 has 12 residues. The germline V and J ends were trimmed by 3 bases and 12 bases, with 13 bases remaining between them. In DNA form, the CDR3 reads TGTGCCAGCAGCTCCGGGGTGGAAGGGCAGTTCTTC. The encoded protein is CASSSGVEGQFF.

The CDR3: CASSFGGRGQETQYF. CDR3 nucleotide sequence: TGTGCCAGCAGTTTTGGCGGGAGGGGACAAGAGACCCAGTACTTC. V and J are TRBV28 and TRBJ2-5; 9 bases are a match to TRBD2. Germline V gene data show CDR1 as MDHEN and CDR2 as SYDVKM. V lost 3 bases, J lost 2 bases, and 4 bases stayed unmatched. The CDR3 is 15 amino acids. Together with reference TRBV28 and TRBJ2-5, the CDR3 gives the full variable domain: DVKVTQSSRYLVKRTGEKVFLECVQDMDHENMFWYRQDPGLGLRLIYFSYDVKMKEKGDIPEGYSVSREKKERFSLILESASTNQTSMYLCASSFGGRGQETQYFGPGTRLLVL.

J is TRBJ1-1 and V is TRBV9; D is unclear. CDR1 is SGDLS and CDR2 is YYNGEE in the germline V gene. Trimming took off 4 bases at V and 1 base at J, with 14 bases between the two ends. This CDR3 spans 15 amino acids. The CDR3 spells CASSLNSHGNTEAFF. In DNA, the CDR3 is TGTGCCAGCAGCCTCAATTCCCACGGGAACACTGAAGCTTTCTTT.